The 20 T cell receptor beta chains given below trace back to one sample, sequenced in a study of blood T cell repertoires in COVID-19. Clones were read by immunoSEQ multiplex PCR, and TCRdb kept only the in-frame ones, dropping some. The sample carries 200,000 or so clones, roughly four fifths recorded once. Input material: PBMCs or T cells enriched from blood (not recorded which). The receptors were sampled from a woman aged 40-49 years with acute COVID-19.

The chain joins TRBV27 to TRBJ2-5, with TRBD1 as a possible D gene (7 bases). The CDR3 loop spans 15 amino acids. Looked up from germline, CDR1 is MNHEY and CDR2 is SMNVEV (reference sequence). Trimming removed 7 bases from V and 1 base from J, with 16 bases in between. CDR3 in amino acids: CASIASGGSQETQYF. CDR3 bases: TGTGCCAGCATCGCGTCAGGGGGGAGCCAAGAGACCCAGTACTTC.

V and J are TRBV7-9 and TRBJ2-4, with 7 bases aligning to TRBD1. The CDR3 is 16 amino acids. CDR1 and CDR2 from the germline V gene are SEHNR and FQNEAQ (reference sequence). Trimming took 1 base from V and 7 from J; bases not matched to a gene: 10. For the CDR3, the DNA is TGTGCCAGCAGCTTAGAGGTTGGGCAGGGACAGAACATTCAGTACTTC. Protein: CASSLEVGQGQNIQYF.

CDR3 sequence reads: CASRGAGTSFLAGYTF. CDR3 DNA sequence: TGTGCCAGCCGAGGAGCAGGGACTTCCTTTTTGGCTGGCTACACCTTC. The chain combines TRBV2 with TRBJ1-2, with D possibly matching TRBD1 (5 bases). Germline lookup yields CDR1 SNHLY and CDR2 FYNNEI. V gave up 8 bases and J gave up 7 bases, with 26 bases separating them. This CDR3 has 16 amino acids.

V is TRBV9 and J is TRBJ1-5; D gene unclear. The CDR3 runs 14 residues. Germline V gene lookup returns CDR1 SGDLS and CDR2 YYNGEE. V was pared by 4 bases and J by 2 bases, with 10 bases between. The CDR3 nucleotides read TGTGCCAGCAGCTTTGCTTCGGGCAATCAGCCCCAGCATTTT. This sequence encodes CASSFASGNQPQHF.

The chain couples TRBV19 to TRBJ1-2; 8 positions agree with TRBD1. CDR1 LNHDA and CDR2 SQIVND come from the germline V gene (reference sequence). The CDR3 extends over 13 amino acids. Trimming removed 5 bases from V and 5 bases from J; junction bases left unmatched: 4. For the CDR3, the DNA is TGTGCCAGTAGTGGGGGACAGGAATATGGCTACACCTTC. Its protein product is CASSGGQEYGYTF. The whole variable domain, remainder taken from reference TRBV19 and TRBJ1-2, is DGGITQSPKYLFRKEGQNVTLSCEQNLNHDAMYWYRQDPGQGLRLIYYSQIVNDFQKGDIAEGYSVSREKKESFPLTVTSAQKNPTAFYLCASSGGQEYGYTFGSGTRLTVV.

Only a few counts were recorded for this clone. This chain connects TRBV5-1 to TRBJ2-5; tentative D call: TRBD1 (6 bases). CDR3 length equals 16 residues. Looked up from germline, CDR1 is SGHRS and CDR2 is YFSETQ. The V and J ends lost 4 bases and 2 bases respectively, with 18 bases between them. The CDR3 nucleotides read TGCGCCAGCAGCCTAGAGACAGGATTGCTTCAAGAGACCCAGTACTTC. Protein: CASSLETGLLQETQYF.

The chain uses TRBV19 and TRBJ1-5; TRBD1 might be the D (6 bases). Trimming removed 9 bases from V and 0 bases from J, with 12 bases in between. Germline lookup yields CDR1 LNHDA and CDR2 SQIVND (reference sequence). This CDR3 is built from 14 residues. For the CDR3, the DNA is TGTGCCAGCAATGACAGGTATAGCAATCAGCCCCAGCATTTT. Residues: CASNDRYSNQPQHF.

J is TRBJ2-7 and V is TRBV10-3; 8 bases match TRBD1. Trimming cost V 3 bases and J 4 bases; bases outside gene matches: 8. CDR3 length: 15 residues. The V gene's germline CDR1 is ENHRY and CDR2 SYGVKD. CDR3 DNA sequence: TGTGCCATCAGTGACACCGGGACAGGAGGATACGAGCAGTACTTC. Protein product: CAISDTGTGGYEQYF.

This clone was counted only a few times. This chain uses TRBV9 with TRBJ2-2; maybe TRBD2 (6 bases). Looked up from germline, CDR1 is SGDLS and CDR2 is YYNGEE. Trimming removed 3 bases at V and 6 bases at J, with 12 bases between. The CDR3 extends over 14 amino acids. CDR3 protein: CASSARRGPGELFF. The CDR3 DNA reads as TGTGCCAGCAGCGCTCGGAGGGGACCCGGGGAGCTGTTTTTT.

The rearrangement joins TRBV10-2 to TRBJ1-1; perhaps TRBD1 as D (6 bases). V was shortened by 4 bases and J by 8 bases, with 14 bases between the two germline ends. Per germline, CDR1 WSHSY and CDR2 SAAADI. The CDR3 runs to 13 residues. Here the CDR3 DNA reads TGCGCCAGCAGTGGTCAGGGGCGCGGGGAAGCTTTCTTT. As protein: CASSGQGRGEAFF.

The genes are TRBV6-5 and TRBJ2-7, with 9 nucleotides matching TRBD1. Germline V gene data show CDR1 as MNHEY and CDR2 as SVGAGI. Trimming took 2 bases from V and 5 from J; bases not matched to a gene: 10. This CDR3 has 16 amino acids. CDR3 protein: CASSYPAGTGIDEQYF. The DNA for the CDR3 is TGTGCCAGCAGTTACCCTGCCGGGACAGGGATCGACGAGCAGTACTTC.

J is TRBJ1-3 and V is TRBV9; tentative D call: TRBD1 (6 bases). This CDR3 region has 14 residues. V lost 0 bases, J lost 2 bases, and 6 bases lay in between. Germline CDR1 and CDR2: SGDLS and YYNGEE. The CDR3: CASSVGTAGNTIYF. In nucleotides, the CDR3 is TGTGCCAGCAGCGTAGGGACAGCTGGAAACACCATATATTTT.

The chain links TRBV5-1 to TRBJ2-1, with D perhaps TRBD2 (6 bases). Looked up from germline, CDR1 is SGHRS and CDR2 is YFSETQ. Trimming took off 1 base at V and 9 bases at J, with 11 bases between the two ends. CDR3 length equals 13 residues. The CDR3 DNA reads TGCGCCAGCAGCTTGTCCCGGGAGAGTGAGCAGTTCTTC. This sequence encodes CASSLSRESEQFF.

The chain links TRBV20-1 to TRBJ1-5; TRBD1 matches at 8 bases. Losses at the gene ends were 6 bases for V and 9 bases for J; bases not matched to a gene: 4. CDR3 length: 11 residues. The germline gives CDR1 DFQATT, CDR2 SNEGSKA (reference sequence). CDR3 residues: CSAGQGRPQHF. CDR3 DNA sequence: TGCAGTGCCGGACAGGGACGGCCCCAGCATTTT.

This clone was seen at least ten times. CDR3 coding DNA: TGTGCCAGCCCGACAGGAAATAATTCACCCCTCCACTTT. Residues: CASPTGNNSPLHF. J is TRBJ1-6 and V is TRBV6-4, with D maybe TRBD1 (6 bases). Germline V CDR1 and CDR2: MRHNA, SNTAGT. The CDR3 is made up of 13 amino acids. Trimming left V 8 bases short and J 5 bases short, with 10 bases between.

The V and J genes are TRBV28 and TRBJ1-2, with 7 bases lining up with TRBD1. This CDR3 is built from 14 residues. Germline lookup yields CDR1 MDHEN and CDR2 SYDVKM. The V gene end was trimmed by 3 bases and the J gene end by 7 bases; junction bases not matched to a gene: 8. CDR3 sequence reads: CASSLSQGVTGYTF. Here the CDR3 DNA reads TGTGCCAGCAGTTTGTCGCAGGGGGTTACTGGCTACACCTTC.

The CDR3 spells CASSAGVQETQYF. As DNA, the CDR3 is TGCGCCAGCAGCGCAGGGGTCCAAGAGACCCAGTACTTC. This sequence joins TRBV5-1 and TRBJ2-5, with D possibly being TRBD1 (6 bases). V shed 4 bases and J shed 1 base, with 8 bases lying between them. Looked up from germline, CDR1 is SGHRS and CDR2 is YFSETQ. The CDR3 loop spans 13 amino acids.

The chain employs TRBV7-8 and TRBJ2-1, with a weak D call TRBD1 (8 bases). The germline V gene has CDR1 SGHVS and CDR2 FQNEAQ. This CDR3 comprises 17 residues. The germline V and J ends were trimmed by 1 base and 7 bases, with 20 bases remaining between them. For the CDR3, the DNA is TGTGCCAGCAGCTTAGGGTACCGATACAGGGGGGGGAATGAGCAGTTCTTC. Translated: CASSLGYRYRGGNEQFF.

The CDR3 here is CASNYRSDSANYGYTF. The CDR3 DNA is TGTGCCAGCAACTACCGATCCGACTCAGCTAACTATGGCTACACCTTC. This chain joins TRBV5-6 and TRBJ1-2; no definite D call. The CDR3 covers 16 residues. Trimming took off 6 bases at V and 0 bases at J, with 18 bases between the two ends. The germline CDR1 and CDR2 sequences are SGHDT and YYEEEE.

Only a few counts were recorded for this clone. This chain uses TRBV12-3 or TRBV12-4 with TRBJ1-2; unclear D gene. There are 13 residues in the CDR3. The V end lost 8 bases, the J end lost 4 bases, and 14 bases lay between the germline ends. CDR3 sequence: CASVMTSGYGYTF. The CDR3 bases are TGTGCCAGCGTCATGACCTCAGGCTATGGCTACACCTTC.